This is a list of T cell receptor beta chains from one sample in a study of molecular identifiers for immune sequencing clone quantification. TCRdb independently ran MiXCR on the PCR reads; one entry per CDR3 protein. This table has about 32,000 distinct CDR3 sequences, approximately 20% appearing once. Sequencing used naive CD8+ T cells from blood, with Jurkat cell RNA spiked in. These receptors were obtained from a human donor in good health. Some libraries in this study had Jurkat cell RNA spiked in. CDR3s include the opening cysteine and the closing phenylalanine or tryptophan. D genes are given only for firm matches. Part of the rows lack a size; the others show once, few, many or a class for expanded clones.

j_gene,v_gene,d_gene,abundance,CDR3aa,CDR3nt
TRBJ2-3,TRBV28,-,many,CASTPFDGITDTQYF,TGTGCCAGCACCCCCTTCGACGGGATCACAGATACGCAGTATTTT
TRBJ2-3,TRBV6-5,-,many,CASSYEGTTSADTQYF,TGTGCCAGCAGTTACGAGGGTACTACGAGCGCAGATACGCAGTATTTT
TRBJ2-2,TRBV6-5,-,few,CASSKGPLDAGELFF,TGTGCCAGCAGTAAGGGACCACTAGACGCCGGGGAGCTGTTTTTT
TRBJ2-5,TRBV6-1,-,many,CASSDLGGGHQETQYF,TGTGCCAGCAGTGACTTGGGAGGGGGCCACCAAGAGACCCAGTACTTC
TRBJ2-1,TRBV6-2/TRBV6-3,-,many,CASSYFSFGEQFF,TGTGCCAGCAGTTATTTTTCTTTCGGTGAGCAGTTCTTC
TRBJ2-3,TRBV6-5,-,many,CASSYQSPPSTDTQYF,TGTGCCAGCAGTTACCAAAGTCCACCTAGCACAGATACGCAGTATTTT
TRBJ1-4,TRBV6-5,-,-,CASSYQGRANEKLFF,TGTGCCAGCAGTTACCAGGGACGGGCTAATGAAAAACTGTTTTTT
TRBJ2-7,TRBV21-1,-,-,CASSNTGAGLTYEQYF,TGTGCCAGCTCAAACACAGGGGCAGGACTAACCTACGAGCAGTACTTC
TRBJ2-6,TRBV12-3/TRBV12-4,-,many,CASGGVGSGANVLTF,TGTGCCAGCGGCGGGGTAGGCTCTGGGGCCAACGTCCTGACTTTC
TRBJ1-2,TRBV19,-,-,CASRGLGRRFDGYTF,TGTGCCAGTAGGGGTCTGGGGCGGCGTTTCGATGGCTACACCTTC
TRBJ2-3,TRBV7-9,TRBD1,many,CASSLGDRASDTQYF,TGTGCCAGCAGCTTAGGAGACAGGGCATCGGATACGCAGTATTTT
TRBJ2-7,TRBV7-2,TRBD1,-,CASSERRPGQIIYEQYF,TGTGCCAGCAGCGAACGCCGACCGGGACAGATTATCTACGAGCAGTACTTC
TRBJ2-1,TRBV7-2,-,-,CASSLFSYNEQFF,TGTGCCAGCAGCTTATTTTCGTACAATGAGCAGTTCTTC
TRBJ1-1,TRBV4-3,TRBD1,many,CASSQGTGSEAFF,TGCGCCAGCAGCCAAGGGACAGGGTCTGAAGCTTTCTTT
TRBJ2-2,TRBV20-1,-,many,CSASEGPTNTGELFF,TGCAGTGCTAGCGAAGGGCCAACGAACACCGGGGAGCTGTTTTTT
TRBJ1-1,TRBV30,-,many,CAWSPLGGYTEAFF,TGTGCCTGGAGTCCCCTGGGGGGATACACTGAAGCTTTCTTT
TRBJ2-3,TRBV7-3,TRBD2,many,CASSLGLAGPYTDTQYF,TGTGCCAGCAGCTTAGGACTAGCGGGACCATACACAGATACGCAGTATTTT
TRBJ2-5,TRBV4-1,-,many,CASSQEGPMVEGKETQYF,TGCGCCAGCAGCCAAGAGGGGCCCATGGTCGAGGGAAAAGAGACCCAGTACTTC
TRBJ2-1,TRBV7-2,TRBD2,few,CASSSLAGGGDEQFF,TGTGCCAGCAGCTCCCTAGCGGGGGGGGGCGATGAGCAGTTCTTC
TRBJ2-3,TRBV28,-,many,CATLEGYADTQYF,TGTGCCACCCTCGAGGGGTACGCAGATACGCAGTATTTT
TRBJ2-3,TRBV6-2/TRBV6-3,TRBD2,many,CASIAGGPSDTQYF,TGTGCCAGCATTGCGGGGGGGCCCTCAGATACGCAGTATTTT
TRBJ2-3,TRBV7-9,-,many,CASSLVLASTDTQYF,TGTGCCAGCAGCTTAGTTCTGGCTAGCACAGATACGCAGTATTTT
TRBJ2-7,TRBV6-5,-,few,CASSLGAGDSYEQYF,TGTGCCAGCAGCCTGGGGGCAGGGGATAGCTACGAGCAGTACTTC
TRBJ2-3,TRBV5-8,-,-,CASSLVFRDSDPDTQYF,TGTGCCAGCAGCTTGGTTTTTAGGGACTCCGACCCAGATACGCAGTATTTT
TRBJ2-3,TRBV7-9,-,many,CASSSLVQDTQYF,TGTGCCAGCAGCTCCCTAGTACAAGATACGCAGTATTTT
TRBJ1-3,TRBV15,-,many,CATSRDLGPGTIYF,TGTGCCACCAGCAGAGATCTTGGCCCCGGTACCATATATTTT
TRBJ2-2,TRBV5-8,-,many,CASSVGATGELFF,TGTGCCAGCAGCGTAGGAGCCACCGGGGAGCTGTTTTTT
TRBJ2-3,TRBV6-5,TRBD2,-,CASSYSSWTSGTDTQYF,TGTGCCAGCAGTTACTCGTCCTGGACTAGCGGCACAGATACGCAGTATTTT
TRBJ1-1,TRBV11-2,TRBD1,many,CASSDRTGSEAFF,TGTGCCAGCAGCGATCGGACAGGGTCTGAAGCTTTCTTT